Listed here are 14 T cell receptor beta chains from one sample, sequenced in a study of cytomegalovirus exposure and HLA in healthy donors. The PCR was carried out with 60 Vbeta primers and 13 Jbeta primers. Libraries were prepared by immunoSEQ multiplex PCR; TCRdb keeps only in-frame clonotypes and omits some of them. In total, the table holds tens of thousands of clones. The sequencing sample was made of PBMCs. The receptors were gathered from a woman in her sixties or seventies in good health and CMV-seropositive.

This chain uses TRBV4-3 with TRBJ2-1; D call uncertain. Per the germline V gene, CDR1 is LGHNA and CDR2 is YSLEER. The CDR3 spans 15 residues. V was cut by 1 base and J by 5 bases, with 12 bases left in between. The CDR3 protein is CASSQVGRSNNEQFF. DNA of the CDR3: TGCGCCAGCAGCCAAGTGGGCAGGTCTAACAATGAGCAGTTCTTC.

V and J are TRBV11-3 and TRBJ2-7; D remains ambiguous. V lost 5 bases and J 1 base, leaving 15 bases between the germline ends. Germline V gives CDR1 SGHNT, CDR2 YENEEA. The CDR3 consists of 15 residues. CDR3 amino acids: CASSRGVLPSYEQYF. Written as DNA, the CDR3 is TGTGCCAGCAGCCGCGGCGTCCTGCCTTCCTACGAGCAGTACTTC.

CDR3 DNA: TGTGCCAGCAGCCCCGGTGGGCCGGCCTATGGCTACACCTTC. Amino acid sequence: CASSPGGPAYGYTF. This chain connects TRBV7-2 to TRBJ1-2; D ambiguous. The germline gives CDR1 SGHTA, CDR2 FQGNSA. The CDR3 sequence is 14 residues long. V was trimmed by 5 bases and J by 4 bases, leaving 14 bases between them.

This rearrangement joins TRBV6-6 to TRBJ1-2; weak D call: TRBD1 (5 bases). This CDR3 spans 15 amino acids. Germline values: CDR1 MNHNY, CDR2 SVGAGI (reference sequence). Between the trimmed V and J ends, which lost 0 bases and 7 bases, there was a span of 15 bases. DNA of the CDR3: TGTGCCAGCAGTTACTCCAGCCCGGAGGGGAGTGGCTACACCTTC. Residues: CASSYSSPEGSGYTF.

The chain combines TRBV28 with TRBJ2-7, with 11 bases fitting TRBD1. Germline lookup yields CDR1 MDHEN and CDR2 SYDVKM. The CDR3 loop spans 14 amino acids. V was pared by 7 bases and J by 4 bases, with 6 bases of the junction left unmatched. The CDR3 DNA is TGTGCCAGCAAAGGGACAGGGGGTAAATACGAGCAGTACTTC. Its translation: CASKGTGGKYEQYF.

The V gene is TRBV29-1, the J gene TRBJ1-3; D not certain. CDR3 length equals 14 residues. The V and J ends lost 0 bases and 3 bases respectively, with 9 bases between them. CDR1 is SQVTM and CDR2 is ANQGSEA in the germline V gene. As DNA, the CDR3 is TGCAGCGTTGAAGAGGACTCTTTTGGAAACACCATATATTTT. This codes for CSVEEDSFGNTIYF. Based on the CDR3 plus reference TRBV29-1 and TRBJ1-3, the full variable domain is SAVISQKPSRDICQRGTSLTIQCQVDSQVTMMFWYRQQPGQSLTLIATANQGSEATYESGFVIDKFPISRPNLTFSTLTVSNMSPEDSSIYLCSVEEDSFGNTIYFGEGSWLTVV.

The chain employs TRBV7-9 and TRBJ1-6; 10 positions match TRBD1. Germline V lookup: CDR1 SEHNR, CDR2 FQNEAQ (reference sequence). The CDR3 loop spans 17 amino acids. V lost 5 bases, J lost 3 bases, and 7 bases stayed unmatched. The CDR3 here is CASSRTGGTVYNSPLHF. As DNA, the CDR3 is TGTGCCAGCAGCCGGACAGGGGGTACGGTCTATAATTCACCCCTCCACTTT.

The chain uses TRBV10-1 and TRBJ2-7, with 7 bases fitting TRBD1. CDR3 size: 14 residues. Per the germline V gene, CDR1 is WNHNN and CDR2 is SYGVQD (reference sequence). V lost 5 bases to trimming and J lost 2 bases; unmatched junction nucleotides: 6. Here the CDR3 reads CASSFWGQPYEQYF. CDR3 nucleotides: TGCGCCAGCAGTTTTTGGGGACAGCCCTACGAGCAGTACTTC.

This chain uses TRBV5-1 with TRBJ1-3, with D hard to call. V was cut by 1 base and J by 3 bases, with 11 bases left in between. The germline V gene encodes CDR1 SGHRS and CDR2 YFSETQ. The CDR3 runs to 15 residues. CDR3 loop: CASSLNAAGGNTIYF. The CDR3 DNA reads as TGCGCCAGCAGCTTGAACGCAGCAGGTGGAAACACCATATATTTT.

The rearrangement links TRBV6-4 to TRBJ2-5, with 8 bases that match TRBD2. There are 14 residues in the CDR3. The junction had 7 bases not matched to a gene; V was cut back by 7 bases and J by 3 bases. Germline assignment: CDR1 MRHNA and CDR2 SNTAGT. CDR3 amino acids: CASKAGVYKETQYF. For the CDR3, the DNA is TGTGCCAGCAAAGCGGGGGTATACAAAGAGACCCAGTACTTC.

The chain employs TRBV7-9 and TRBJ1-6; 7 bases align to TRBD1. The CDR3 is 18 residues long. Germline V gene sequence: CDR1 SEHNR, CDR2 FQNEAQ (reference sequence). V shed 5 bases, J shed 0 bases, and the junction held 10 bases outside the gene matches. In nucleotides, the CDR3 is TGTGCCAGCAGCGCAGCGACAGGGTCGAGCTCCTATAATTCACCCCTCCACTTT. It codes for CASSAATGSSSYNSPLHF.

The CDR3 DNA reads TGTGCCAGCAGCACCAAGACAGGGGGCACCGTGGACTACGAGCAGTACTTC. Amino acid sequence: CASSTKTGGTVDYEQYF. This sequence joins TRBV11-2 and TRBJ2-7; 10 bases align to TRBD1. V was pared by 5 bases and J by 3 bases, with 13 bases of the junction left unmatched. The germline V gene encodes CDR1 SGHAT and CDR2 FQNNGV. This CDR3 region has 17 residues.

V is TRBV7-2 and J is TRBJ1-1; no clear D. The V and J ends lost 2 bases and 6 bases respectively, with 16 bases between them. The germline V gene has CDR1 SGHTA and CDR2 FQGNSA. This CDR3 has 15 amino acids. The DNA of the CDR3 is TGTGCCAGCAGCTTAATGTCGGGAGGACTAGCTGAAGCTTTCTTT. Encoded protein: CASSLMSGGLAEAFF.

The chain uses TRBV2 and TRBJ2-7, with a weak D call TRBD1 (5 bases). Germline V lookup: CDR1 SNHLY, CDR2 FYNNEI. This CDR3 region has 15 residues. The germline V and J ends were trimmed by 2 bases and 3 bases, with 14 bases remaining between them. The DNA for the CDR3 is TGTGCCAGCAGTGAATTGCGACAGACTGTCTACGAGCAGTACTTC. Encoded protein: CASSELRQTVYEQYF.